Below, one T cell receptor (beta chain) is given with its context. Its matching antigen is unknown. Profiling relied on immunoSEQ multiplex PCR, and the TCRdb table lists in-frame clones only, not all of them. The profile shows tens of thousands of clones, 80% to 85% of them singletons. Trimming shortened V by 5 bases and J by 0 bases, and 12 bases separated the two germline ends. The CDR3 spans 15 residues. The germline CDR1 and CDR2 sequences are LNHDA and SQIVND (reference sequence). This sample was taken from a study of T cell clones after liver transplantation. Study at large: Three of eight recipients were HCV-positive; others had non-autoimmune, non-viral indications. Tolerant meant at least one year fully off immunosuppression without liver enzymes above twice normal.

Regarding the study as a whole: Graft donor-reactive T cells may have migrated into the graft rather than being deleted.

Unstimulated PBMCs were sorted into CD3+CD4+ and CD3+CD8+ populations. This rearrangement joins TRBV19 to TRBJ2-3, with a weak D call TRBD1 (5 bases). This sequence originates from a human patient who received a liver transplant. The T cells may partly be graft donor cells. The starting material was CD4+ T cells from blood, obtained around 48 months after liver transplant. The CDR3 here is CASSLGARSTDTQYF. The CDR3 nucleotides are TGTGCCAGTAGTCTAGGGGCGAGAAGCACAGATACGCAGTATTTT.